Listed below are T cell receptor beta chains from one sample, sequenced in a study of blood T cells in healthy people across ages. MiXCR was run by TCRdb on the 5' RACE reads, yielding one entry per CDR3 protein. The data contain about 730,000 distinct CDR3 sequences, about 40% of them singletons. The sample taken for sequencing was blood. Every receptor here comes from a woman between 55 and 75 years old in good health. CDR3s include the opening cysteine and the closing phenylalanine or tryptophan. The D gene is left open where the match is weak. Some rows have no size entry. The others give once, few or many, or a class for an expanded clone.

J gene,D gene,V gene,clone size,CDR3 protein,CDR3 DNA
TRBJ1-2,TRBD1,TRBV29-1,.,CSVEGQGGYGYTF,TGCAGCGTTGAAGGACAGGGCGGATATGGCTACACCTTC
TRBJ2-2,.,TRBV6-2/TRBV6-3,.,CASNTGNTGELFF,TGTGCCAGCAATACAGGAAACACCGGGGAGCTGTTTTTT
TRBJ1-2,.,TRBV29-1,many,CSAGVSYGYTF,TGCAGCGCCGGGGTGAGCTATGGCTACACCTTC
TRBJ2-7,.,TRBV7-9,few,CASSPQGGSYNEQYF,TGTGCCAGCAGCCCGCAGGGAGGATCCTACAATGAGCAGTACTTC
TRBJ2-4,.,TRBV4-3,.,CASSHNRADFYNEQYF,TGCGCCAGCAGCCACAACCGGGCGGACTTCTACAATGAGCAGTACTTC
TRBJ2-1,TRBD1,TRBV7-2,many,CASSLGQGNEQFF,TGTGCCAGCAGCTTGGGACAGGGGAATGAGCAGTTCTTC
TRBJ2-1,.,TRBV3-1,.,CASSQTYEQFF,TGTGCCAGCAGCCAGACATACGAGCAGTTCTTC
TRBJ2-5,.,TRBV20-1,.,CSARDQDWYQETQYF,TGCAGTGCTAGAGATCAAGACTGGTACCAAGAGACCCAGTACTTC
TRBJ2-7,.,TRBV7-7,many,CASSLGPSYEQYF,TGTGCCAGCAGCTTAGGTCCCTCCTACGAGCAGTACTTC
TRBJ2-6,TRBD1,TRBV2,.,CASSGTAVSGANVLTF,TGTGCCAGCAGCGGGACAGCCGTCTCTGGGGCCAACGTCCTGACTTTC
TRBJ1-4,.,TRBV20-1,.,CSARDILTNEKLFF,TGCAGTGCTAGAGATATCCTAACTAATGAAAAACTGTTTTTT
TRBJ2-1,TRBD2,TRBV9,.,CASSVDLPGLAANEQFF,TGTGCCAGCAGCGTAGACCTCCCGGGACTAGCGGCCAATGAGCAGTTCTTC
TRBJ2-5,TRBD2,TRBV20-1,.,CSARASGLAGPWSLMETQYF,TGCAGTGCTAGAGCTTCAGGACTAGCGGGCCCGTGGTCTTTGATGGAGACCCAGTACTTC
TRBJ2-1,.,TRBV7-8,few,CASSPSGATYNEQFF,TGTGCCAGCAGCCCTTCGGGGGCCACCTACAATGAGCAGTTCTTC
TRBJ2-7,TRBD1,TRBV4-1,few,CASSPPGDSPYNEQYF,TGCGCCAGCAGCCCGCCTGGGGACAGCCCCTACAATGAGCAGTACTTC
TRBJ2-5,.,TRBV20-1,.,CSAREISKEETQYF,TGCAGTGCTAGAGAGATTAGTAAGGAGGAGACCCAGTACTTC
TRBJ2-1,.,TRBV4-3,many,CASSQDTASHEQFF,TGCGCCAGCAGCCAAGATACGGCTAGCCATGAGCAGTTCTTC
TRBJ2-5,TRBD1,TRBV12-3/TRBV12-4,many,CASSFRGQGAETQYF,TGTGCCAGCAGTTTTCGGGGACAGGGGGCAGAGACCCAGTACTTC
TRBJ2-3,TRBD1,TRBV29-1,many,CSVTTGYTDTQYF,TGCAGCGTGACGACAGGGTACACAGATACGCAGTATTTT
TRBJ2-7,.,TRBV4-3,few,CASSQDSLAKTYEQYF,TGCGCCAGCAGCCAAGATTCACTAGCAAAAACCTACGAGCAGTACTTC
TRBJ1-1,.,TRBV7-9,.,CASSRQKQVVGLSEAFF,TGTGCCAGCAGCCGACAAAAACAAGTTGTGGGATTGAGTGAAGCTTTCTTT
TRBJ2-2,.,TRBV6-2/TRBV6-3,few,CASYQGGVSTGELFF,TGTGCCAGCTATCAGGGCGGCGTAAGCACCGGGGAGCTGTTTTTT
TRBJ1-6,TRBD1,TRBV9,few,CASSVRTGGNSPLHF,TGTGCCAGCAGCGTCCGTACAGGGGGCAATTCACCCCTCCACTTT
TRBJ2-5,.,TRBV5-1,.,CASSELMSGETQYF,TGCGCCAGCAGCGAGCTCATGAGTGGAGAGACCCAGTACTTC
TRBJ1-1,.,TRBV29-1,few,CSYRAAPEAFF,TGCAGCTACAGGGCCGCACCCGAAGCTTTCTTT
TRBJ2-7,TRBD2,TRBV4-2,.,CASSQDPGGGPYNEQYF,TGTGCCAGCAGCCAAGACCCTGGCGGGGGGCCGTACAATGAGCAGTACTTC
TRBJ2-7,.,TRBV10-3,few,CAISERQGSEQYF,TGTGCCATCAGTGAGCGGCAGGGAAGCGAGCAGTACTTC
TRBJ2-6,.,TRBV11-2,.,CASSSLTGHSGANVLTF,TGTGCCAGCAGCTCATTGACAGGACACTCTGGGGCCAACGTCCTGACTTTC
TRBJ1-1,.,TRBV19,once,CASLRGRNTEAFF,TGTGCCAGCCTTCGGGGGCGGAACACTGAAGCTTTCTTT
TRBJ1-5,TRBD1,TRBV9,few,CASSGDSGREPQHF,TGTGCCAGCAGCGGGGACAGCGGGCGGGAGCCCCAGCATTTT
TRBJ1-1,.,TRBV28,.,CASSLHGLGTEAFF,TGTGCCAGCAGTTTACACGGACTGGGGACTGAAGCTTTCTTT
TRBJ1-4,.,TRBV20-1,few,CSARGVDEKLFF,TGCAGTGCTAGAGGCGTTGATGAAAAACTGTTTTTT
TRBJ2-3,TRBD2,TRBV6-4,.,CASSDSWGGSTDTQYF,TGTGCCAGCAGTGACTCGTGGGGGGGGAGCACAGATACGCAGTATTTT
TRBJ1-2,.,TRBV20-1,few,CSARDIGGPNSNYGYTF,TGCAGTGCTAGAGATATTGGAGGGCCGAATTCTAACTATGGCTACACCTTC
TRBJ1-3,.,TRBV9,.,CASSPDSYSGNTIYF,TGTGCCAGCAGCCCGGACAGTTACTCTGGAAACACCATATATTTT
TRBJ2-7,TRBD1,TRBV28,.,CASRYDRGTTYEQYF,TGTGCCAGCAGATACGACAGGGGAACGACCTACGAGCAGTACTTC
TRBJ2-5,TRBD2,TRBV4-1,.,CASSHVPGLADEYQETQYF,TGCGCCAGCAGCCACGTCCCGGGACTAGCGGATGAGTACCAAGAGACCCAGTACTTC
TRBJ2-7,.,TRBV7-2,few,CASSSYWEQYF,TGTGCCAGCAGCTCGTATTGGGAGCAGTACTTC
TRBJ2-7,.,TRBV14,few,CASSQEPTWDHEQYF,TGTGCCAGCAGCCAAGAGCCCACTTGGGACCACGAGCAGTACTTC
TRBJ2-4,.,TRBV3-1,.,CASRQAREQYF,TGTGCCAGCAGACAGGCGAGGGAGCAGTACTTC
TRBJ2-5,.,TRBV15,once,CATRGFTGLKSETQYF,TGTGCCACCAGAGGGTTTACGGGACTGAAGTCTGAGACCCAGTACTTC
TRBJ1-2,.,TRBV20-1,.,CSANPEVGGVSYGYTF,TGCAGTGCTAACCCAGAAGTCGGTGGGGTTTCCTATGGCTACACCTTC